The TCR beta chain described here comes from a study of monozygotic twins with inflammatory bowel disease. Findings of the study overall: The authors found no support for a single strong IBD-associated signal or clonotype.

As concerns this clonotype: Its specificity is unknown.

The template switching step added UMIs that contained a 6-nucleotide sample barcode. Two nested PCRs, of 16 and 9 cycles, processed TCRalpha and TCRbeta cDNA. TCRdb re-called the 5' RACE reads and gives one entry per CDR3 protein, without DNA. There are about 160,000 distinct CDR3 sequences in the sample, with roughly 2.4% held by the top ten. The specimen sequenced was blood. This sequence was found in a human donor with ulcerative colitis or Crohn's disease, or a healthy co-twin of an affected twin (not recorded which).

The CDR3 is CASSVDAGTNEKLFF. The rearrangement uses TRBV12-3 or TRBV12-4 and TRBJ1-4. The CDR3 spans 15 residues.